The 9 T cell receptor beta chains in this list originate from one sample, sequenced in a study of T cell repertoires in cytomegalovirus infection. One entry per CDR3 protein, called by TCRdb with MiXCR from the reads. Among some 280,000 distinct CDR3 sequences listed, roughly 15% were seen once. Sequencing used PBMCs. Receptor source: a human donor in good health (CMV status not recorded). Some clones in this sample may be carry-over from other donors' samples.

This clonotype was observed many times. The chain joins TRBV7-9 to TRBJ2-7; tentatively, D is TRBD2 (6 bases). CDR3 length: 13 amino acids. V lost 8 bases and J lost 9, with 20 bases in between. Germline CDR1 SEHNR, CDR2 FQNEAQ (reference sequence). The CDR3 reads CASFDGPGLRQYF. CDR3 DNA sequence: TGTGCCAGCTTCGACGGGCCGGGACTTAGGCAGTACTTC.

This clonotype was seen a handful of times. This chain joins TRBV27 and TRBJ1-1; 7 bases are shared with TRBD1. The ends lost 5 bases at V and 3 bases at J; junction bases unmatched: 6. Germline CDR1 is MNHEY and CDR2 is SMNVEV (reference sequence). This CDR3 comprises 14 residues. For the CDR3, the DNA is TGTGCCAGCAGTGACAGGGTTTTAGACACTGAAGCTTTCTTT. Translated: CASSDRVLDTEAFF.

The rearrangement joins TRBV14 to TRBJ1-2; the D is unclear. Germline V lookup: CDR1 SGHDN, CDR2 FVKESK. The ends were cut back, 3 bases at V and 1 base at J, with 9 bases in the middle. The length of the CDR3 is 14 residues. This CDR3 is CASSQTTVNYGYTF. CDR3 coding DNA: TGTGCCAGCAGCCAGACGACGGTTAACTATGGCTACACCTTC.

This clonotype came up many times. The junction departs from the called germline gene at one end, perhaps through a read error. The CDR3 is CASSLSRQETQYF. The CDR3 nucleotides are TGTGCCAGCAGCTTATCCCGACAAGAGACCCAGTACTTC. V usage is TRBV28 and J usage is TRBJ2-5; D gene ambiguous. Germline CDR1 MDHEN, CDR2 SYDVKM. This CDR3 contains 13 residues.

This clonotype was recorded a few times. This chain uses TRBV29-1 with TRBJ2-7; 7 bases match TRBD1. The V and J ends lost 4 bases and 1 base, in that order; junction bases with no gene match: 7. The CDR3 sequence is 14 residues long. In germline, CDR1 is SQVTM, CDR2 ANQGSEA. The CDR3 region is CSVGTGVLSYEQYF. CDR3 DNA: TGCAGCGTTGGGACAGGCGTTCTATCCTACGAGCAGTACTTC.

This clonotype was seen repeatedly, ten times or more. The chain joins TRBV7-8 to TRBJ2-1, with D possibly matching TRBD1 (6 bases). Trimming took 3 bases from V and 3 from J, leaving 15 bases between them. Germline V CDR1 and CDR2: SGHVS, FQNEAQ. The CDR3 runs to 16 residues. The DNA of the CDR3 is TGTGCCAGCAGCTTTATGCAGGGGCAGGGCTACAATGAGCAGTTCTTC. Translated: CASSFMQGQGYNEQFF.

This clonotype was observed a handful of times. The CDR3 DNA reads as TGTGCCAGCAGTTACTCGACGGGCTCCCGCTCCTATAATTCACCCCTCCACTTT. This gives the protein CASSYSTGSRSYNSPLHF. The chain has TRBV6-5 and TRBJ1-6, with D unclear. Germline-derived CDR1 and CDR2 are MNHEY and SVGAGI. V was cut by 0 bases and J by 0 bases, with 12 bases left in between. This CDR3 region has 18 residues.

This clonotype came up many times. The chain has TRBV7-6 and TRBJ2-7; TRBD2 matches at 10 bases. From germline, CDR1 is SGHVS and CDR2 FNYEAQ. Unmatched junction bases numbered 3, after V lost 1 base and J lost 0 bases. The CDR3 contains 16 residues. In nucleotides, the CDR3 is TGTGCCAGCAGCTTAGAGGCTAGCGGGGGCTCCTACGAGCAGTACTTC. Protein sequence: CASSLEASGGSYEQYF.

Ten or more counts support this clonotype. V is TRBV7-9 and J is TRBJ1-1, with TRBD1 as a possible D gene (5 bases). This CDR3 has 16 residues. The V end was cut by 5 bases, the J end by 5 bases, with 21 bases between. Germline CDR1 is SEHNR and CDR2 is FQNEAQ (reference sequence). The CDR3 reads CASSPRYEGHGTEAFF. In nucleotides, the CDR3 is TGTGCCAGCAGCCCCCGTTACGAGGGGCACGGGACTGAAGCTTTCTTT.